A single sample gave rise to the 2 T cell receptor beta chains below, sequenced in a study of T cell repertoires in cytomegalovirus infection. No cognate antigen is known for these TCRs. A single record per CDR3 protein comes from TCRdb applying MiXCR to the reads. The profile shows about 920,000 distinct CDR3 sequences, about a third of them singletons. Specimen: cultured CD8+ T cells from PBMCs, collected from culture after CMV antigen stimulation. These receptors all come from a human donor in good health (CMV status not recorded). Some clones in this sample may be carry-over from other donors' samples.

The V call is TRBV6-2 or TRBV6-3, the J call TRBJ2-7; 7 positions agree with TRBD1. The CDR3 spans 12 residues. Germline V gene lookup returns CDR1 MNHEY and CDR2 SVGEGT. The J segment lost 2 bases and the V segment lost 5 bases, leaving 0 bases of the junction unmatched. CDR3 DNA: TGTGCCAGCAGTGGGACAGCCTACGAGCAGTACGTC. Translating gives CASSGTAYEQYV.

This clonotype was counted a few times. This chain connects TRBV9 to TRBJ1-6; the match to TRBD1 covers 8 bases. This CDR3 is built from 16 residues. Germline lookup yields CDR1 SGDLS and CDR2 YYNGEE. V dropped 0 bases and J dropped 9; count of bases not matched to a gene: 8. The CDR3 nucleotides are TGTGCCAGCAGCGTAGACACAGGGGGTATTATTTCACCCCTCCACTTT. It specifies CASSVDTGGIISPLHF.